Described below is a single T cell receptor beta chain sequence and its context. The source of the sample is a study of CD8+ T cells in alopecia areata. Trimming removed 1 base from V and 0 bases from J; junction bases left unmatched: 0. Germline-derived CDR1 and CDR2 are LGHNT and FRNRAP. The CDR3 totals 15 residues. Sequencing templates came from extracted RNA that was reverse transcribed into cDNA. Some clones are missing from TCRdb's copy, which holds only in-frame ones; the method was immunoSEQ multiplex PCR. The table has 65,000 to 100,000 clones, roughly 51% seen once; the top ten hold 5.7%. J is TRBJ2-1 and V is TRBV12-5; 7 nucleotides line up with TRBD1. The source of this sequence is a human donor with alopecia areata. Sequencing input: NKG2D-high CD8+ T cells sorted from blood. The chain's CDR3 is CASGLGQGSYNEQFF. The CDR3 DNA reads as TGTGCTAGTGGTTTGGGACAGGGCTCCTACAATGAGCAGTTCTTC.